The clone carrying this T cell receptor (beta chain) showed up just a few times. The target antigen is unknown. These data are taken from a study of blood T cells in healthy people across ages. The V gene end was trimmed by 5 bases and the J gene end by 2 bases; junction bases not matched to a gene: 8. The CDR3 contains 15 residues. CDR1 is MNHNY, CDR2 SVGAGI, per germline (reference sequence). Study-wide results and limits: Leaving the PBMCs unsorted stopped any conclusive comparison of naive versus antigen-experienced cells.

Extraction of total RNA produced a minimum of 5.5 micrograms from each sample. Primers used in a second PCR of about 7 to 12 cycles were a sample-barcoded 5' primer and a J-beta primer mix. TCRdb re-derived calls from the 5' RACE reads in MiXCR, one entry per CDR3 protein. This table holds about 630,000 distinct CDR3 sequences, around 21% found once. The receptor was isolated from a man between 65 and 79 years old in good health. The sequenced sample consisted of blood. The V and J genes are TRBV6-6 and TRBJ1-1, with 7 bases aligning to TRBD1. The CDR3 here is CASSPPGQLNTEAFF. CDR3 DNA: TGTGCCAGCAGTCCTCCGGGACAGCTAAACACTGAAGCTTTCTTT.